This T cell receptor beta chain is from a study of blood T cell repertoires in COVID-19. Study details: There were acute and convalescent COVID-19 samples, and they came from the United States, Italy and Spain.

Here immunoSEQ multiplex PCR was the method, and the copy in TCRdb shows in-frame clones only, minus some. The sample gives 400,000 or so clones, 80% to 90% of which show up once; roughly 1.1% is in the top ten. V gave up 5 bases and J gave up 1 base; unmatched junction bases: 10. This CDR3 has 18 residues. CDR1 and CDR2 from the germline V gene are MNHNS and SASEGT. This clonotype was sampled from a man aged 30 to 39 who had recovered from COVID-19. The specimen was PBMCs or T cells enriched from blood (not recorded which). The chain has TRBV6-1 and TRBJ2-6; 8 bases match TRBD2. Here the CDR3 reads CASSKGSGSGSGANVLTF. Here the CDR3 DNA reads TGTGCCAGCAGTAAAGGGAGCGGGAGTGGGTCTGGGGCCAACGTCCTGACTTTC.